This is a list of T cell receptor beta chains from one sample in a study of T cells in Graves' hyperthyroidism and ophthalmopathy. MiXCR, applied by TCRdb to the multiplex PCR reads, yields one record per CDR3 protein. The data hold about 290,000 distinct CDR3 sequences, with around 15% observed a single time. Sequencing was done on a sample of blood. Source of these receptors: an older woman with Graves' ophthalmopathy. CDR3s include the opening cysteine and the closing phenylalanine or tryptophan. The D gene is left open where the match is weak. The size field is filled for only some rows; it gives once, few, many or a size class.

v_gene	d_gene	j_gene	abundance	CDR3nt	CDR3aa
TRBV29-1	.	TRBJ2-4	.	TGCAGCGCAGGGTCGGGCATTCAGTACTTC	CSAGSGIQYF
TRBV6-2/TRBV6-3	.	TRBJ2-7	many	TGTGCCAGCAGCCGGGTCATAACCTACGAGCAGTACTTC	CASSRVITYEQYF
TRBV5-6	.	TRBJ2-3	many	TGTGCCAGCAGCTTGAGGGCATCAGATACGCAGTATTTT	CASSLRASDTQYF
TRBV18	.	TRBJ2-7	.	TGTGCCAGCTCGCCCGGTGACTACGAGCGGTACTTC	CASSPGDYERYF
TRBV3-1	TRBD1	TRBJ2-7	many	TGTGCCAGCAGCCAGAGGGACAGGAGCTCCTACGAGCAGTACTTC	CASSQRDRSSYEQYF
TRBV11-1	TRBD1	TRBJ1-1	many	TGTGCCAGCAGTTACAGGGGGAACATGAACACTGAAGCTTTCTTT	CASSYRGNMNTEAFF
TRBV7-9	.	TRBJ2-5	few	TGTGCCAGCAGTCCATTCAACTACCAAGAGACCCAGTACTTC	CASSPFNYQETQYF
TRBV5-1	TRBD1	TRBJ1-1	few	TGCGCCAGCAGCCGCGGCAGGGGGGACACTGAAGCTTTCTTT	CASSRGRGDTEAFF
TRBV7-2	TRBD2	TRBJ2-5	many	TGTGCCAGCAGCTTAGGCCGGGTGACTAGCGGGAGGGCCTTGGCAAGAACCCAGTACTTC	CASSLGRVTSGRALARTQYF
TRBV2	.	TRBJ1-1	.	TGTGCCAGCAGGCGGCGGGAAGCTTTCTTT	CASRRREAFF
TRBV30	.	TRBJ2-1	many	TGTGCCTGGAGGGCCCCGACTAGACCCTCCGGCAATGAGCAGTTCTTC	CAWRAPTRPSGNEQFF
TRBV5-1	.	TRBJ1-4	few	TGCGCCAGCAGCTCGGGAACAGGGCCCCCATGGATTAGGGAAAAACTGTTTTTT	CASSSGTGPPWIREKLFF
TRBV4-1	TRBD2	TRBJ2-5	few	TGCGCCAGCAGCCAAGGTCGCGGGGCTAGCGGGAGAAGGGAGACCCAGTACTTC	CASSQGRGASGRRETQYF
TRBV12-3/TRBV12-4	TRBD2	TRBJ2-1	many	TGTGCCAGCAAGATGACTAGCGGGAACTACAATGAGCAGTTCTTC	CASKMTSGNYNEQFF
TRBV15	TRBD2	TRBJ2-2	.	TGTGCCACCAGCACCTCGGGACCACTGGGACTAGCGAACACCGGGGAGCTGTTTTTT	CATSTSGPLGLANTGELFF
TRBV20-1	.	TRBJ2-7	many	TGCAGTGCTAGGACAGTTTCCTCCTACGAGCAGTACTTC	CSARTVSSYEQYF
TRBV18	TRBD1	TRBJ2-2	few	TGTGCCAGCTCAACCTCGGACAGGGCGAACACCGGGGAGCTGTTTTTT	CASSTSDRANTGELFF
TRBV28	.	TRBJ1-5	few	TGTGCCAGCAGTCCAGTGGCAGGTCTCATCAGTTATAGCAATCAGCCCCAGCATTTT	CASSPVAGLISYSNQPQHF
TRBV7-8	TRBD1	TRBJ1-2	.	TGTGCCAGCAGCTTGGACAGGGGGCGAGGCGGCTACACCTTC	CASSLDRGRGGYTF
TRBV28	.	TRBJ2-1	few	TGTGCCAGCACCACGGACAGCCCCTACAATGAGCAGTTCTTC	CASTTDSPYNEQFF
TRBV18	.	TRBJ2-1	many	TGTGCCAGCCCCCCCCCCGGAGCCCTATACAATGAGCAGTTCTTC	CASPPPGALYNEQFF
TRBV27	TRBD1	TRBJ2-7	many	TGTGCCAGCAGTTTCAACCCGGGACAGGAATACGAGCAGTACTTC	CASSFNPGQEYEQYF
TRBV27	.	TRBJ1-1	.	TGTGCCAGCAGTTTATCTCTCGGCACTGAAGCTTTCTTT	CASSLSLGTEAFF
TRBV20-1	TRBD2	TRBJ2-1	many	TGCAGTGCTAGAGCTAGCGGGGGCTTTCGCTCCTACAATGAGCAGTTCTTC	CSARASGGFRSYNEQFF
TRBV20-1	TRBD2	TRBJ2-3	many	TGCAGTGCTATAGCGGGGAGCCCCACAGATACGCAGTATTTT	CSAIAGSPTDTQYF
TRBV30	.	TRBJ1-5	.	TGTGCCTGGACATACTCACAATGGGGAAATCAGCCCCAGCATTTT	CAWTYSQWGNQPQHF
TRBV6-1	.	TRBJ2-7	few	TGTGCCAAATACATCAGAAAGACCTACGAGCAGTACTTC	CAKYIRKTYEQYF
TRBV25-1	TRBD1	TRBJ1-1	.	TGTGCCAGCCGGACAGGGCGGATGAACACTGAAGCTTTCTTT	CASRTGRMNTEAFF
TRBV20-1	.	TRBJ2-5	.	TGCAGTGCTAGTCCGGACCCGAGAGAGAAAAGAAAGTACTTC	CSASPDPREKRKYF
TRBV14	TRBD1	TRBJ2-4	few	TGTGCCAGCAGCCAAGGGGGACAGGGGGCGAAAAACATTCAGTACTTC	CASSQGGQGAKNIQYF
TRBV7-2	.	TRBJ1-1	many	TGTGCCAGCAGCTGGACCAAGGACACTGAAGCTTTCTTT	CASSWTKDTEAFF
TRBV5-6	.	TRBJ1-1	.	TGTGCCAGCAACTTGTGCGGTCCGGACACTGAAGCTTTCTTT	CASNLCGPDTEAFF
TRBV19	TRBD1	TRBJ1-5	many	TGTGCCAGTAGTACGGGGACAGGGAACCAGCCCCAGCATTTT	CASSTGTGNQPQHF
TRBV7-2	TRBD2	TRBJ2-1	few	TGTGCCAGCAGTTTAGGGCGACTAGCGGGAGGGGATGAGCAGTTCTTC	CASSLGRLAGGDEQFF
TRBV20-1	.	TRBJ2-2	many	TGCAGTCCCTCGCAGGCCGACACCGGGGAGCTGTTTTTT	CSPSQADTGELFF
TRBV19	TRBD1	TRBJ1-5	few	TGTGCCAGCACAGGGGAACGCAATCAGCCCCAGCATTTT	CASTGERNQPQHF
TRBV7-6	.	TRBJ2-5	few	TGTGCCAGCCGCCCGCTCTCGGGGACCCAGTACTTC	CASRPLSGTQYF
TRBV27	.	TRBJ1-1	.	TGTGCCAGCAGTATTCGACAGGTATTCTCTGAAGCTTTCTTT	CASSIRQVFSEAFF
TRBV28	.	TRBJ2-1	many	TGTGCCAGCACCGAGCTAGGGGGGAGGGGGCACAATGAGCAGTTCTTC	CASTELGGRGHNEQFF
TRBV7-9	.	TRBJ1-1	few	TGTGCCAGCAGCTTCCCCATGGCTTCTGAAGCTTTCTTT	CASSFPMASEAFF
TRBV7-2	.	TRBJ1-4	many	TGTGCCAGCAGCTCTCGGGCTGGGAAACTGTTTTTT	CASSSRAGKLFF
TRBV27	.	TRBJ2-2	many	TGTGCCAGCAGTTCGATTACCTGGGTCACCGGGGAGCTGTTTTTT	CASSSITWVTGELFF
TRBV3-1	.	TRBJ1-1	many	TGTGCCAGCAGCCAAGTCCAACCGGCTGGGGAAGCTTTCTTT	CASSQVQPAGEAFF
TRBV5-5	TRBD1	TRBJ2-2	few	TGTGCCAGCAGCTCCCGGGACAGAAACACCGGGGAGCTGTTTTTT	CASSSRDRNTGELFF
TRBV28	TRBD1	TRBJ1-2	few	TGTGCCAGCAGGACGGGACAGGGGAACTATGGCTACACCTTC	CASRTGQGNYGYTF
TRBV20-1	TRBD2	TRBJ2-1	.	TGCAGTGCTGAGGTCAGGTATGGGCTAGCGGCTAATGAGCAGTTCTTC	CSAEVRYGLAANEQFF
TRBV9	.	TRBJ2-7	few	TGTGCCAGCAGCGTAAGTCCGACAGAATACTACGAGCAGTACTTC	CASSVSPTEYYEQYF
TRBV12-3/TRBV12-4	.	TRBJ2-2	many	TGTGCCAGCAGTTGGCAGAGCGACACCGGGGAGCTGTTTTTT	CASSWQSDTGELFF
TRBV20-1	.	TRBJ2-7	many	TGCAGTGCTAGAGATTCTTCGAGTATCGGGGACGAGCAGTACTTC	CSARDSSSIGDEQYF
TRBV7-9	.	TRBJ1-5	few	TGTGCCAGCAGTTTAGAGGCAGGGAATCAGCCCCAGCATTTT	CASSLEAGNQPQHF
TRBV6-1	TRBD1	TRBJ1-5	.	TGTGCCAGCGGGGGACAGGGGGCAATAGCAAGCAATCAGCCCCAGCATTTT	CASGGQGAIASNQPQHF
TRBV18	.	TRBJ2-7	.	TGTGCCAGCTCACCCATTCTGGAGGCTTGGGAGCAGTACTTC	CASSPILEAWEQYF
TRBV5-1	.	TRBJ1-4	.	TGCGCCAGCAGCTTGGCAGGGCCTAATGAAAAACTGTTTTTT	CASSLAGPNEKLFF